The next 22 T cell receptor beta chains were all read from a single sample in a study of blood T cells in healthy people across ages. A second PCR of roughly 6 to 12 cycles used a sample-barcoded 5' primer and a J-beta primer mix. TCRdb processed the 5' RACE reads anew with MiXCR; each CDR3 protein has one entry. Of some 900,000 distinct CDR3 sequences in the sample, about 44% were seen once. Sequencing was carried out using blood. All receptors derive from a man between 25 and 39 years old in good health.

In its sample, this clonotype was seen once. The junction and the germline gene differ at one end; a read error may be behind it. CDR3 DNA sequence: TGTGCCAGCTCACCACTCCCCGCGGATAGCAATCGGCCCCAGCATTTT. Its translation is CASSPLPADSNRPQHF. The rearrangement uses TRBV18 and TRBJ1-5; no firm D call. The CDR3 is 16 residues long. Germline loops: CDR1 KGHSH, CDR2 LQKENI.

The V gene is TRBV30, the J gene TRBJ2-7; D might be TRBD2 (5 bases). Looked up from germline, CDR1 is GTSNPN and CDR2 is SVGIG (reference sequence). This CDR3 is built from 14 residues. V lost 2 bases to trimming and J lost 3 bases, with 14 bases between them. CDR3 sequence (DNA): TGTGCCTGGAGTTCCCGAGGGAAGGTCTACGAGCAGTACTTC. As protein: CAWSSRGKVYEQYF. The full variable domain, rest sourced from reference TRBV30 and TRBJ2-7, is SQTIHQWPATLVQPVGSPLSLECTVEGTSNPNLYWYRQAAGRGLQLLFYSVGIGQISSEVPQNLSASRPQDRQFILSSKKLLLSDSGFYLCAWSSRGKVYEQYFGPGTRLTVT.

The chain has TRBV25-1 and TRBJ2-7, with unresolved D. Looked up from germline, CDR1 is MGHDK and CDR2 is SYGVNS. The CDR3 contains 13 residues. Between the trimmed V and J ends, which lost 6 bases and 0 bases, there was a span of 9 bases. The CDR3, as DNA: TGTGCCAGCAGACAGTCCAGCTCCTACGAGCAGTACTTC. This translates into CASRQSSSYEQYF.

The chain has TRBV20-1 and TRBJ2-1, with D uncertain. Trimming took off 0 bases at V and 7 bases at J, with 13 bases between the two ends. The CDR3 sequence is 14 residues long. Germline loops: CDR1 DFQATT, CDR2 SNEGSKA (reference sequence). CDR3 in amino acids: CSARDRPVLNEQFF. CDR3 DNA sequence: TGCAGTGCTAGAGATCGGCCCGTGTTGAATGAGCAGTTCTTC.

This clonotype has a handful of counts. This chain joins TRBV12-3 or TRBV12-4 and TRBJ2-1, with a tentative D call TRBD1 (6 bases). CDR3 size: 13 residues. Between the trimmed V and J ends, which lost 3 bases and 8 bases, there was a span of 11 bases. The CDR3 is CASSFQGFHEQFF. In nucleotides, the CDR3 is TGTGCCAGCAGTTTTCAGGGGTTCCATGAGCAGTTCTTC.

This clonotype was seen a handful of times. The chain has TRBV6-5 and TRBJ2-1, with D perhaps given as TRBD1 or TRBD2 (5 bases each). The germline V gene has CDR1 MNHEY and CDR2 SVGAGI. Trimming removed 5 bases from V and 4 bases from J, with 18 bases in between. The CDR3 extends over 16 amino acids. CDR3 region: CASSPLGVEVYNEQFF. Written as DNA, the CDR3 is TGTGCCAGCAGTCCTCTGGGGGTAGAGGTATACAATGAGCAGTTCTTC.

J is TRBJ1-1 and V is TRBV30; no firm D call. V was clipped by 3 bases and J by 7 bases, with 6 bases between them. CDR1 and CDR2 from the germline V gene are GTSNPN and SVGIG (reference sequence). The CDR3 runs 10 residues. CDR3 in amino acids: CAWRDGEAFF. The CDR3 nucleotides are TGTGCCTGGAGGGATGGTGAAGCTTTCTTT.

V usage is TRBV15 and J usage is TRBJ1-1; maybe TRBD1 (6 bases). The CDR3 contains 15 residues. The germline V and J ends were trimmed by 5 bases and 0 bases, with 13 bases remaining between them. Germline CDR1 LNHNV, CDR2 YYDKDF (reference sequence). The CDR3 spells CATSVRQAMNTEAFF. CDR3 in DNA: TGTGCCACCAGCGTTCGACAGGCAATGAACACTGAAGCTTTCTTT.

The table lists this clonotype with a few counts. The J gene is TRBJ1-1, the V gene TRBV27, with D possibly TRBD1 on 5 matching bases. The CDR3 totals 15 residues. Deletions cut 4 bases from V and 1 base from J, with 13 bases between. Germline-derived CDR1 and CDR2 are MNHEY and SMNVEV (reference sequence). This CDR3 is CASSSLGRRNTEAFF. DNA for the CDR3: TGTGCCAGCAGTTCCCTGGGACGGCGGAACACTGAAGCTTTCTTT.

The rearrangement uses TRBV9 and TRBJ2-1; 15 nucleotides align to TRBD2. The CDR3 is 17 amino acids. In germline, CDR1 is SGDLS, CDR2 YYNGEE. V dropped 4 bases and J dropped 9; count of bases not matched to a gene: 11. DNA for the CDR3: TGTGCCAGCAGCCCGCGGACTAGCGGGGGGGAAGTTGGTGAGCAGTTCTTC. As protein: CASSPRTSGGEVGEQFF.

V gene TRBV6-4 combines with J gene TRBJ2-5; 7 nucleotides align to TRBD1. The J call is doubtful: the DNA matches TRBJ2-7 better. This CDR3 comprises 13 residues. Germline lookup yields CDR1 MRHNA and CDR2 SNTAGT. The DNA of the CDR3 is TGTGCCAGCAGGCCCGACAGGGTCTACGAGCAGTACTTC. Its protein is CASRPDRVYEQYF.

J is TRBJ1-1 and V is TRBV4-3; 8 bases agree with TRBD1. The V gene end was trimmed by 0 bases and the J gene end by 6 bases; junction bases not matched to a gene: 6. CDR3 length: 15 amino acids. Germline V gives CDR1 LGHNA, CDR2 YSLEER. The CDR3 DNA reads TGCGCCAGCAGCCAAGATAGGACAGGGTTGTCTGAAGCTTTCTTT. Translating it yields CASSQDRTGLSEAFF.

This clonotype has just a few counts. V gene TRBV20-1 combines with J gene TRBJ2-7, with D possibly matching TRBD2 (5 bases). Trimming cost V 3 bases and J 0 bases, with 12 bases left between them. The CDR3 totals 14 residues. Germline CDR1 reads DFQATT; CDR2 reads SNEGSKA (reference sequence). CDR3 in amino acids: CSASVEGSSYEQYF. CDR3 nucleotide sequence: TGCAGTGCTAGTGTCGAAGGGAGCTCCTACGAGCAGTACTTC.

The chain combines TRBV6-1 with TRBJ1-5; 7 bases agree with TRBD1. This CDR3 has 18 amino acids. V lost 2 bases and J lost 3; bases outside the gene matches: 13. Germline CDR1 is MNHNS and CDR2 is SASEGT. The CDR3 is CASSEFIFTGQNNQPQHF. For the CDR3, the DNA is TGTGCCAGCAGTGAATTTATCTTTACGGGACAGAACAATCAGCCCCAGCATTTT.

In its sample, this clonotype was seen a few times. V usage is TRBV27 and J usage is TRBJ2-7; TRBD1 agrees at 7 bases. Germline V gene lookup returns CDR1 MNHEY and CDR2 SMNVEV (reference sequence). This CDR3 is built from 13 residues. The ends lost 3 bases at V and 7 bases at J; junction bases unmatched: 6. This CDR3 is CASSFRDSREQYF. The CDR3 region has the DNA TGTGCCAGCAGTTTCAGGGACAGTCGGGAGCAGTACTTC.

The genes are TRBV4-1 and TRBJ2-4; D not certain. Germline CDR1 is MGHRA and CDR2 is YSYEKL. The CDR3 has 17 amino acids. The ends were cut back, 2 bases at V and 2 bases at J, with 16 bases in the middle. This CDR3 reads CASSQSDGRSPKNIQYF. CDR3 in DNA: TGCGCCAGCAGCCAATCCGACGGGCGGTCCCCCAAAAACATTCAGTACTTC.

There are a few counts of this clonotype. This chain connects TRBV5-1 to TRBJ2-7; tentatively, D is TRBD2 (5 bases). Germline V gives CDR1 SGHRS, CDR2 YFSETQ. This CDR3 has 16 amino acids. V lost 3 bases and J lost 0, with 16 bases in between. The CDR3 DNA reads TGCGCCAGCAGCTCGGCTGGGAGACCTTCCTCCTACGAGCAGTACTTC. As protein: CASSSAGRPSSYEQYF. Filled out from reference TRBV5-1 and TRBJ2-7, the complete variable domain reads KAGVTQTPRYLIKTRGQQVTLSCSPISGHRSVSWYQQTPGQGLQFLFEYFSETQRNKGNFPGRFSGRQFSNSRSEMNVSTLELGDSALYLCASSSAGRPSSYEQYFGPGTRLTVT.

The V gene is TRBV7-3, the J gene TRBJ2-2; no definite D call. Trimming pared 0 bases from V and 0 bases from J, leaving 5 bases between. Per the germline V gene, CDR1 is SGHTA and CDR2 is FQGTGA. The CDR3 runs to 15 residues. The CDR3 protein is CASSLTTANTGELFF. DNA of the CDR3: TGTGCCAGCAGCTTAACTACTGCGAACACCGGGGAGCTGTTTTTT. The full variable domain, with the rest looked up from reference TRBV7-3 and TRBJ2-2, is GAGVSQTPSNKVTEKGKYVELRCDPISGHTALYWYRQSLGQGPEFLIYFQGTGAADDSGLPNDRFFAVRPEGSVSTLKIQRTERGDSAVYLCASSLTTANTGELFFGEGSRLTVL.

CDR3 sequence (DNA): TGTGCCAGCAGCCAAGATTTGGGGACCCGTAGCAATGAGCAGTTCTTC. This translates into CASSQDLGTRSNEQFF. The rearrangement joins TRBV4-2 to TRBJ2-1, with D perhaps being TRBD1 or TRBD2 (5 bases each). Trimming removed 0 bases from V and 6 bases from J, with 15 bases in between. Looked up from germline, CDR1 is LGHNA and CDR2 is YNFKEQ. The CDR3 contains 16 residues.

The chain couples TRBV25-1 to TRBJ2-3, with TRBD2 identical over 12 bases. Germline V gene lookup returns CDR1 MGHDK and CDR2 SYGVNS. This CDR3 is built from 19 residues. Trimming at V came to 2 bases and at J to 2 bases, leaving 11 bases not matched to a gene. CDR3 bases: TGTGCCAGCAGTGAACCCTCTAGCGGGAGGGCCCGTATCACAGATACGCAGTATTTT. This gives the protein CASSEPSSGRARITDTQYF.

This chain connects TRBV3-1 to TRBJ2-5; no reliable D call. V was pared by 5 bases and J by 4 bases, with 11 bases between. This CDR3 region has 13 residues. The germline CDR1 and CDR2 sequences are LGHDT and YNNKEL (reference sequence). CDR3 region: CASSTDGLETQYF. Written as DNA, the CDR3 is TGTGCCAGCAGCACTGATGGGCTAGAGACCCAGTACTTC.

This clonotype turned up a few times. The chain joins TRBV3-1 to TRBJ2-1; 8 bases are a match to TRBD1. V lost 6 bases, J lost 6 bases, and 10 bases stayed unmatched. The CDR3 is 15 residues long. Germline loops: CDR1 LGHDT, CDR2 YNNKEL (reference sequence). The CDR3 spells CASSFGQGSGNEQFF. CDR3 coding DNA: TGTGCCAGCAGTTTCGGACAGGGAAGCGGCAATGAGCAGTTCTTC.